Listed here is a single TCR beta chain. Its target is not known. The sample belongs to a study of T cells in localized non-small cell lung cancer. General study results and limits: Median around 56 top-100 tumor clones were shared with paired adjacent lung. Measurement of T cell clonality placed uninvolved adjacent lung highest, above the level in tumor. Sequence data derive from only one tumor region, so heterogeneity remains possible.

The method was immunoSEQ multiplex PCR; TCRdb's version includes in-frame clones alone and lacks a portion of them. This table has more than 45,000 clones, 60% to 80% appearing once. Trimming cost V 5 bases and J 6 bases, with 8 bases left between them. Germline values: CDR1 MNHNY, CDR2 SVGAGI (reference sequence). The CDR3 totals 12 residues. The gene calls are TRBV6-6 and TRBJ1-5, with D perhaps TRBD1 (6 bases). This receptor was taken from a man aged 40 to 69 with stage I squamous cell lung carcinoma. The source material was peripheral blood, sampled before any cancer treatment. The CDR3 region has the DNA TGTGCCAGCAGTAGGGGGGTTCAGCCCCAGCATTTT. Its protein is CASSRGVQPQHF.